The sequence of this T cell receptor beta chain was determined in a study of T-cell reconstitution after alpha-beta-depleted transplantation in children. Study results and limitations: Reportedly, roughly two months post-transplant, alpha-beta T cells arose from several hundred expanded graft clones.

Molecular barcoding with unique molecular identifiers was used for the TCRbeta library. TCRdb called the PCR reads again in MiXCR, with one record for every CDR3 protein. This table has 500,000 to 600,000 distinct CDR3 sequences, 27% appearing once. Points on this clonotype: Its antigen is unidentified.

The CDR3 extends over 12 amino acids. Deletions cut 6 bases from V and 5 bases from J, with 9 bases between. The sample in question was PBMCs, obtained before TCRalphabeta/CD19-depleted stem cell transplant. The sequence derives from a boy less than two years old with Wiskott-Aldrich syndrome, due to receive a stem cell transplant. This sequence joins TRBV12-3 or TRBV12-4 and TRBJ2-3, with D possibly matching TRBD1 (5 bases). CDR3 nucleotides: TGTGCCAGCAGGTTCAGGGTAGATACGCAGTATTTT. This gives the protein CASRFRVDTQYF.